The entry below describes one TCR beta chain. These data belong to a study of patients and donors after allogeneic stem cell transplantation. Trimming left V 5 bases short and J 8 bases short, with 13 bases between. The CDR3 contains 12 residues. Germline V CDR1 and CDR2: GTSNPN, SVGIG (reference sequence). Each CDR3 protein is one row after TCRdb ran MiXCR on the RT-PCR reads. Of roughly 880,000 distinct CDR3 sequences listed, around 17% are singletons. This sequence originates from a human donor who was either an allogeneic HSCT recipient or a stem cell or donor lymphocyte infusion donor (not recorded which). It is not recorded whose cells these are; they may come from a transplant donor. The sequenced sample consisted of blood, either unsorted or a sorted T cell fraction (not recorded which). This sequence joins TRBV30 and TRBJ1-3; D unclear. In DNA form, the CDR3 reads TGTGCCTGGTCAGGACTCGTCGACACCATATATTTT. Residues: CAWSGLVDTIYF.